This T cell receptor (beta chain) was captured in a study of monozygotic twins with inflammatory bowel disease. Findings and limits, study-wide: Differences in immunosuppressive treatment may have been a source of added variability in patient repertoires.

As for this clonotype: Its specificity is not known.

TCRdb reprocessed the 5' RACE reads and reports one entry per CDR3 protein, with no DNA. The table lists more than 300,000 distinct CDR3 sequences, with 2.6% in the top ten. The CDR3 has 14 amino acids. CDR1 is DFQATT and CDR2 is SNEGSKA in the germline V gene (reference sequence). The source is a human donor with ulcerative colitis or Crohn's disease, or a healthy co-twin of an affected twin (not recorded which). The rearrangement joins TRBV20-1 to TRBJ2-2; the TCRdb D gene call, TRBD1, has no DNA to confirm it. The sequenced sample was blood. CDR3 protein: CSASSDKYTGELFF.